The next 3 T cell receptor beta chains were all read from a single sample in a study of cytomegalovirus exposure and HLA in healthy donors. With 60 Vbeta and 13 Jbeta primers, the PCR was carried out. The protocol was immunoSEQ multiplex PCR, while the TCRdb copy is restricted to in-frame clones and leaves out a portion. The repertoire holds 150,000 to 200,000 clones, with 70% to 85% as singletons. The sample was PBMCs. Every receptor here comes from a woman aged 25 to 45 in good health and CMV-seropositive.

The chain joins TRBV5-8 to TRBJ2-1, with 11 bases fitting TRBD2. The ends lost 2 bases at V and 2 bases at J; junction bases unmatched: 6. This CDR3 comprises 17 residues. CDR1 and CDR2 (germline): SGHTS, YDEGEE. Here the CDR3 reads CASSLNLAGGPYNEQFF. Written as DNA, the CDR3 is TGTGCCAGCAGCTTAAACCTAGCGGGAGGCCCCTACAATGAGCAGTTCTTC.

CDR3 sequence (DNA): TGCGCCAGCAGCCAATCCCCGACAGCTAACTATGGCTACACCTTC. This gives the protein CASSQSPTANYGYTF. The chain employs TRBV4-3 and TRBJ1-2; D possibly corresponds to TRBD1 (5 bases). In germline, CDR1 is LGHNA, CDR2 YSLEER. Trimming pared 2 bases from V and 0 bases from J, leaving 10 bases between. The CDR3 is 15 amino acids.

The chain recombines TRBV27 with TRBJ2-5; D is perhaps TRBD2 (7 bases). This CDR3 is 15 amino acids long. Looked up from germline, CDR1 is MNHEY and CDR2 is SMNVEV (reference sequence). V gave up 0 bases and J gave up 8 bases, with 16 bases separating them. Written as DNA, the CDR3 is TGTGCCAGCAGTTTATCGATTGAGGGGGAGGGCACCCAGTACTTC. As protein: CASSLSIEGEGTQYF.